This T cell receptor (beta chain) was recorded in a study of shared clonotypes between healthy human individuals. Germline values: CDR1 SGHDN, CDR2 FVKESK. The length of the CDR3 is 14 residues. Trimming took 4 bases from V and 3 from J; bases not matched to a gene: 3. Positive CCR7 selection of CD45RO-negative cells yielded the naive CD8 cells, and terminally differentiated effector memory CD45RA+ cells were excluded. TCRdb keeps only in-frame clones here, not all; method: immunoSEQ multiplex PCR. The table shows about 2.1 million clones, with roughly 93% occurring only once. This clonotype originated in a man aged 18 to 29 in good health. Some clones in this sample may be carry-over from other donors' samples. The sample consisted of naive CD8+ T cells from PBMCs. This chain uses TRBV14 with TRBJ2-7, with TRBD1 identical over 10 bases. CDR3 in amino acids: CASSPGQGIYEQYF. Written as DNA, the CDR3 is TGTGCCAGCAGCCCGGGACAGGGGATCTACGAGCAGTACTTC. The variable domain in full, completed from reference TRBV14 and TRBJ2-7, reads EAGVTQFPSHSVIEKGQTVTLRCDPISGHDNLYWYRRVMGKEIKFLLHFVKESKQDESGMPNNRFLAERTGGTYSTLKVQPAELEDSGVYFCASSPGQGIYEQYFGPGTRLTVT.